Each of the 29 T cell receptor beta chains below was sequenced from the same sample in a study of immune evolution from preneoplasia to lung adenocarcinoma. Sequencing was performed with immunoSEQ multiplex PCR; in TCRdb, only in-frame clones are kept and a portion is missing. The table has 8,000 to 9,500 clones, 82% seen once. The specimen sequenced was FFPE minimally invasive lung adenocarcinoma tissue. Every receptor here comes from a person in their 70s with lung adenocarcinoma.

This chain joins TRBV2 and TRBJ2-2; TRBD2 matches 9 bases. The CDR3 has 15 amino acids. Trimming at V came to 5 bases and at J to 4 bases, leaving 5 bases not matched to a gene. Germline values: CDR1 SNHLY, CDR2 FYNNEI. The CDR3 is CASSLRGGITGELFF. The CDR3 region has the DNA TGTGCCAGCAGTTTGCGGGGGGGGATCACCGGGGAGCTGTTTTTT.

The chain uses TRBV14 and TRBJ2-3; unclear D gene. The germline V gene encodes CDR1 SGHDN and CDR2 FVKESK. The CDR3 is made up of 19 amino acids. The germline V and J ends were trimmed by 1 base and 0 bases, with 20 bases remaining between them. CDR3 bases: TGTGCCAGCAGCCAAGTTCACCTTCGACGGCTTACTAGCACAGATACGCAGTATTTT. It is translated as CASSQVHLRRLTSTDTQYF.

The CDR3 nucleotides are TGTGCCAGCTCACCACCGTCGGGCGCAGATACGCAGTATTTT. Translation: CASSPPSGADTQYF. This chain links TRBV18 with TRBJ2-3; D ambiguous. The ends were cut back, 0 bases at V and 4 bases at J, with 8 bases in the middle. From germline, CDR1 is KGHSH and CDR2 LQKENI. There are 14 residues in the CDR3.

As DNA, the CDR3 is TGTGCCAGCAGTCGTCTGGGACAGGGGGCCTACGAGCAGTACTTC. Translated, it gives CASSRLGQGAYEQYF. The V gene is TRBV28, the J gene TRBJ2-7; 11 bases line up with TRBD1. This CDR3 comprises 15 residues. The J segment lost 2 bases and the V segment lost 5 bases, leaving 5 bases of the junction unmatched. Germline assignment: CDR1 MDHEN and CDR2 SYDVKM.

V is TRBV28 and J is TRBJ1-2; 10 bases are shared with TRBD1. Germline values: CDR1 MDHEN, CDR2 SYDVKM. Trimming cost V 5 bases and J 4 bases; bases outside gene matches: 4. CDR3 length: 14 residues. CDR3 coding DNA: TGTGCCAGCAGTAGCGGGGACAGGGGCTATGGCTACACCTTC. This gives the protein CASSSGDRGYGYTF.

This clone was picked up one time. The chain combines TRBV5-1 with TRBJ2-3, with TRBD2 matching over 9 bases. The CDR3 is 16 amino acids. Germline CDR1 reads SGHRS; CDR2 reads YFSETQ. The J segment lost 6 bases and the V segment lost 0 bases, leaving 8 bases of the junction unmatched. Here the CDR3 reads CASSLDSSGSRDTQYF. The CDR3 DNA is TGCGCCAGCAGCTTGGATAGTAGCGGGAGTCGGGATACGCAGTATTTT. Drawing the rest from reference TRBV5-1 and TRBJ2-3, the complete variable domain is KAGVTQTPRYLIKTRGQQVTLSCSPISGHRSVSWYQQTPGQGLQFLFEYFSETQRNKGNFPGRFSGRQFSNSRSEMNVSTLELGDSALYLCASSLDSSGSRDTQYFGPGTRLTVL.

The gene calls are TRBV10-3 and TRBJ2-2, with D hard to call. The germline V gene has CDR1 ENHRY and CDR2 SYGVKD. Trimming pared 6 bases from V and 4 bases from J, leaving 12 bases between. This CDR3 is 14 amino acids long. Here the CDR3 reads CAISRDTLTGELFF. The CDR3 nucleotides read TGTGCCATCAGCCGAGACACTCTCACCGGGGAGCTGTTTTTT.

The CDR3 loop is CASSRLWGGGHETQYF. Written as DNA, the CDR3 is TGTGCCAGCAGCCGACTTTGGGGCGGGGGGCATGAGACCCAGTACTTC. This chain joins TRBV11-2 and TRBJ2-5; 8 bases agree with TRBD2. V trimming: 5 bases; J trimming: 5 bases; junction bases outside the gene matches: 13. This CDR3 comprises 16 residues. In germline, CDR1 is SGHAT, CDR2 FQNNGV. Full variable domain (outside the CDR3, taken from reference TRBV11-2 and TRBJ2-5): EAGVAQSPRYKIIEKRQSVAFWCNPISGHATLYWYQQILGQGPKLLIQFQNNGVVDDSQLPKDRFSAERLKGVDSTLKIQPAKLEDSAVYLCASSRLWGGGHETQYFGPGTRLLVL.

In its sample, this clone was seen a few times. J is TRBJ1-5 and V is TRBV10-3; TRBD1 aligns across 9 bases. Germline values: CDR1 ENHRY, CDR2 SYGVKD. This CDR3 has 16 residues. With V trimmed by 3 bases and J by 5 bases, 8 bases remained unmatched. CDR3 sequence: CAISDSPTGGDQPQHF. In nucleotides, the CDR3 is TGTGCCATCAGTGATTCCCCGACAGGGGGGGATCAGCCCCAGCATTTT.

The chain uses TRBV6-1 and TRBJ2-2; D not certain. This CDR3 spans 11 amino acids. The V end lost 1 base, the J end lost 9 bases, and 3 bases lay between the germline ends. Germline V gene sequence: CDR1 MNHNS, CDR2 SASEGT. The CDR3 reads CASSEVWELFF. The CDR3 DNA reads TGTGCCAGCAGTGAAGTCTGGGAGCTGTTTTTT.

This clone was found once. J is TRBJ2-1 and V is TRBV11-2, with TRBD2 matching over 9 bases. The CDR3 has 15 residues. The germline CDR1 and CDR2 sequences are SGHAT and FQNNGV. J was trimmed by 8 bases and V by 7 bases; bases with no gene match: 12. CDR3 nucleotide sequence: TGTGCCAGCAAGCCTCTAGCGGGGCCCGTGTATGAGCAGTTCTTC. Translated, it gives CASKPLAGPVYEQFF.

The chain carries TRBV29-1 and TRBJ1-2; D ambiguous. The germline gives CDR1 SQVTM, CDR2 ANQGSEA. V was clipped by 1 base and J by 4 bases, with 7 bases between them. The CDR3 length is 12 residues. CDR3 loop: CSVEGTRYGYTF. In DNA, the CDR3 is TGCAGCGTTGAAGGCACCCGCTATGGCTACACCTTC.

V and J are TRBV19 and TRBJ2-5; the match to TRBD2 covers 16 bases. The CDR3 loop spans 18 amino acids. Per germline, CDR1 LNHDA and CDR2 SQIVND (reference sequence). Trimming at V came to 3 bases and at J to 7 bases, leaving 11 bases not matched to a gene. Here the CDR3 DNA reads TGTGCCAGTAGTATGAACTCACCCGGGACTAGCGGGGGGGTGACCCAGTACTTC. This encodes CASSMNSPGTSGGVTQYF. The full variable domain, in which reference TRBV19 and TRBJ2-5 provide the parts outside the CDR3, is DGGITQSPKYLFRKEGQNVTLSCEQNLNHDAMYWYRQDPGQGLRLIYYSQIVNDFQKGDIAEGYSVSREKKESFPLTVTSAQKNPTAFYLCASSMNSPGTSGGVTQYFGPGTRLLVL.

The rearrangement uses TRBV28 and TRBJ2-5; TRBD2 agrees at 9 bases. This CDR3 spans 13 amino acids. With 7 bases clipped from V and 5 bases from J, the junction kept 5 bases outside the gene matches. Germline V gives CDR1 MDHEN, CDR2 SYDVKM. The CDR3 nucleotides are TGTGCCAGCAATAGCGGGAGTCCTGAGACCCAGTACTTC. Translation: CASNSGSPETQYF.

J is TRBJ2-2 and V is TRBV10-3; D perhaps matches TRBD2 (5 bases). Germline CDR1 is ENHRY and CDR2 is SYGVKD. The CDR3 length is 13 residues. V was pared by 4 bases and J by 4 bases, with 7 bases between. The DNA for the CDR3 is TGTGCCATCAGTGGTCGGGGCACCGGGGAGCTGTTTTTT. Amino acids: CAISGRGTGELFF.

V gene TRBV2 combines with J gene TRBJ2-1; D remains ambiguous. The V end lost 0 bases, the J end lost 8 bases, and 14 bases lay between the germline ends. The CDR3 consists of 15 residues. Looked up from germline, CDR1 is SNHLY and CDR2 is FYNNEI. This chain's CDR3 is CASSEALIPGDEQFF. The CDR3 DNA sequence: TGTGCCAGCAGTGAAGCGCTTATCCCTGGCGATGAGCAGTTCTTC.

This clone was found once. This rearrangement joins TRBV4-1 to TRBJ2-3; weak D call: TRBD2 (5 bases). The CDR3 consists of 17 residues. The V end was cut by 0 bases, the J end by 1 base, with 14 bases between. The germline V gene has CDR1 MGHRA and CDR2 YSYEKL. The CDR3 DNA is TGCGCCAGCAGCCAAGATTCCGCTAGCTTGGGCACAGATACGCAGTATTTT. Translated: CASSQDSASLGTDTQYF.

The chain uses TRBV11-2 and TRBJ2-1; D is ambiguous. Trimming stripped 0 bases from V and 10 bases from J, with 13 bases between. The CDR3 length is 14 residues. Germline CDR1 reads SGHAT; CDR2 reads FQNNGV. The chain's CDR3 is CASSLDGWAEEQFF. As DNA, the CDR3 is TGTGCCAGCAGCTTAGATGGGTGGGCAGAAGAGCAGTTCTTC.

This sequence joins TRBV7-8 and TRBJ1-5; no clear D. The CDR3 contains 13 residues. The V gene's germline CDR1 is SGHVS and CDR2 FQNEAQ. The V and J ends lost 8 bases and 3 bases respectively, with 11 bases between them. The CDR3 protein is CASAPLANQPQHF. CDR3 sequence (DNA): TGTGCCAGCGCCCCTTTGGCCAATCAGCCCCAGCATTTT.

V is TRBV6-1 and J is TRBJ2-7; 9 nucleotides match TRBD2. Germline V CDR1 and CDR2: MNHNS, SASEGT. The CDR3 is 14 residues long. The V segment lost 10 bases and the J segment 2 bases; nucleotides outside the gene matches: 9. The CDR3 nucleotides are TGTGCCACCCAGGTAGCGGGGGACGCCTACGAGCAGTACTTC. Protein: CATQVAGDAYEQYF.

This chain uses TRBV7-9 with TRBJ1-2; TRBD1 agrees at 8 bases. From germline, CDR1 is SEHNR and CDR2 FQNEAQ (reference sequence). Trimming removed 2 bases from V and 6 bases from J; junction bases left unmatched: 11. The CDR3 spans 16 residues. The CDR3 loop is CASSLSSGKTGDGYTF. The CDR3 DNA sequence: TGTGCCAGCAGCTTATCGAGCGGGAAGACAGGGGATGGCTACACCTTC. Full variable domain (remainder filled in from reference TRBV7-9 and TRBJ1-2): DTGVSQNPRHKITKRGQNVTFRCDPISEHNRLYWYRQTLGQGPEFLTYFQNEAQLEKSRLLSDRFSAERPKGSFSTLEIQRTEQGDSAMYLCASSLSSGKTGDGYTFGSGTRLTVV.

J is TRBJ2-7 and V is TRBV7-6, with 16 bases identical to TRBD2. This CDR3 has 16 amino acids. V gave up 4 bases and J gave up 4 bases; unmatched junction bases: 4. From germline, CDR1 is SGHVS and CDR2 FNYEAQ. The CDR3 DNA reads as TGTGCCAGCAGCTCGGGACTAGCGGGAGGGGTTTACGAGCAGTACTTC. This translates into CASSSGLAGGVYEQYF.

This chain connects TRBV30 to TRBJ2-1; D is possibly TRBD2 (5 bases). The V gene lost 0 bases and the J gene lost 5 bases, with 17 bases spanning the gap. CDR1 and CDR2 from the germline V gene are GTSNPN and SVGIG (reference sequence). This CDR3 has 16 amino acids. CDR3 amino acids: CAWSVTGIRGNNEQFF. The CDR3 region has the DNA TGTGCCTGGAGTGTAACGGGAATCAGAGGGAACAATGAGCAGTTCTTC.

The rearrangement uses TRBV15 and TRBJ2-7, with a weak D call TRBD1 (8 bases). This CDR3 comprises 13 residues. The V gene's germline CDR1 is LNHNV and CDR2 YYDKDF (reference sequence). V was trimmed by 5 bases and J by 5 bases, leaving 13 bases between them. CDR3 coding DNA: TGTGCCACCAGCCGACAGGGGAGGGACGAGCAGTACTTC. This codes for CATSRQGRDEQYF.

The chain combines TRBV29-1 with TRBJ2-2, with 7 bases fitting TRBD2. Germline assignment: CDR1 SQVTM and CDR2 ANQGSEA. V shed 4 bases and J 5 bases; nucleotides not matched to a gene: 7. CDR3 length: 14 amino acids. In DNA form, the CDR3 reads TGCAGCGTTGCGGGCGGGAGAGGGACCGGGGAGCTGTTTTTT. Its translation is CSVAGGRGTGELFF.

This rearrangement joins TRBV6-1 to TRBJ1-5; D is unresolved. V was pared by 7 bases and J by 4 bases, with 14 bases between. Germline CDR1 is MNHNS and CDR2 is SASEGT. The CDR3 is 14 amino acids. CDR3 protein: CASNPWRTNQPQHF. The CDR3 DNA sequence: TGTGCCAGCAACCCTTGGAGGACTAATCAGCCCCAGCATTTT.

The V call is TRBV28, the J call TRBJ1-2; 8 bases are shared with TRBD1. There are 14 residues in the CDR3. V dropped 4 bases and J dropped 7; count of bases not matched to a gene: 8. CDR1 and CDR2 (germline): MDHEN, SYDVKM. Here the CDR3 DNA reads TGTGCCAGCAGTTCTGTGGGCAGGGGGCTTGGCTACACCTTC. Its protein product is CASSSVGRGLGYTF.

Details on this clone: At one end the junction does not follow the germline gene, possibly because of a read error. The CDR3 loop is CASREAGGGNQPQHF. DNA for the CDR3: TGTGCCAGCCGTGAGGCGGGGGGCGGCAATCAGCCCCAGCATTTT. The genes are TRBV6-1 and TRBJ1-5, with D tentatively TRBD1 (6 bases). Per the germline V gene, CDR1 is MNHNS and CDR2 is SASEGT. The CDR3 has 15 amino acids.

The rearrangement links TRBV30 to TRBJ2-7; no firm D call. V lost 1 base and J lost 2, with 3 bases in between. CDR1 and CDR2 from the germline V gene are GTSNPN and SVGIG (reference sequence). The CDR3 has 11 residues. As DNA, the CDR3 is TGTGCCTGGAGTGGAACCTACGAGCAGTACTTC. As protein: CAWSGTYEQYF. The variable domain in full, completed from reference TRBV30 and TRBJ2-7, reads SQTIHQWPATLVQPVGSPLSLECTVEGTSNPNLYWYRQAAGRGLQLLFYSVGIGQISSEVPQNLSASRPQDRQFILSSKKLLLSDSGFYLCAWSGTYEQYFGPGTRLTVT.